One sample yielded the 23 T cell receptor beta chains listed below, sequenced in a study of blood T cells in healthy people across ages. Using a J-beta primer mix together with a sample-barcoded 5' primer, a second PCR was run for roughly 6 to 11 cycles. TCRdb re-called the 5' RACE reads through MiXCR, storing one row per CDR3 protein. The data hold under 1,000,000 distinct CDR3 sequences, with approximately 35% observed a single time. The sequencing sample was made of blood. Receptor source: a man aged 18 to 30 in good health.

The chain combines TRBV7-2 with TRBJ2-1; 8 nucleotides line up with TRBD1. CDR3 size: 14 residues. The germline V gene has CDR1 SGHTA and CDR2 FQGNSA. The junction had 5 bases not matched to a gene; V was cut back by 4 bases and J by 6 bases. CDR3 DNA: TGTGCCAGCAGCTCTGGACAGGGTCCCAATGAGCAGTTCTTC. It is translated as CASSSGQGPNEQFF.

This chain uses TRBV19 with TRBJ2-3; TRBD2 matches at 7 bases. The CDR3 totals 14 residues. Germline values: CDR1 LNHDA, CDR2 SQIVND (reference sequence). The trim removed 5 bases at V and 8 bases at J, leaving 10 bases unmatched. CDR3 bases: TGTGCCAGTAGTCTAGCGGCCTATGAGGGTACGCAGTATTTT. It yields the protein CASSLAAYEGTQYF.

This clonotype was seen only once. The gene calls are TRBV7-2 and TRBJ2-1; D gene unclear. The CDR3 covers 13 residues. Between the trimmed V and J ends, which lost 6 bases and 8 bases, there was a span of 14 bases. Germline CDR1 SGHTA, CDR2 FQGNSA. Here the CDR3 reads CASRPYTRDEQFF. The CDR3 nucleotides read TGTGCCAGCAGGCCCTATACAAGGGATGAGCAGTTCTTC.

This rearrangement joins TRBV12-3 or TRBV12-4 to TRBJ1-2; D gene unclear. The CDR3 is made up of 12 amino acids. The V end was cut by 4 bases, the J end by 8 bases, with 11 bases between. This CDR3 reads CASSSRVLGYTF. The CDR3 nucleotides read TGTGCCAGCAGTTCTCGGGTTTTGGGCTACACCTTC.

V is TRBV7-8 and J is TRBJ1-6, with D perhaps TRBD1 (6 bases). Trimming removed 1 base at V and 8 bases at J, with 15 bases between. CDR3 length equals 16 residues. Germline lookup yields CDR1 SGHVS and CDR2 FQNEAQ. CDR3: CASSLGSTGMDSPLHF. CDR3 nucleotides: TGTGCCAGCAGCTTAGGCTCTACAGGGATGGATTCACCCCTCCACTTT.

To note about this clonotype: The junction differs from germline at one of its ends, possibly a read error. The chain couples TRBV6-5 to TRBJ2-1; D not resolved. This CDR3 has 14 residues. The germline V gene encodes CDR1 MNHEY and CDR2 SVGAGI. Here the CDR3 DNA reads TGTGCCAGCAGTCTAGGTACCTCCTCCAATGAGCAGTTCTTC. It is translated as CASSLGTSSNEQFF.

This clonotype was counted only a few times. This CDR3 is CASSLGRTSEETQYF. CDR3 DNA: TGTGCCAGCAGTTTAGGGCGTACTAGCGAGGAGACCCAGTACTTC. V gene TRBV12-3 or TRBV12-4 combines with J gene TRBJ2-5, with 7 bases fitting TRBD2. The CDR3 consists of 15 residues. V was pared by 1 base and J by 5 bases, with 7 bases of the junction left unmatched.

The J gene is TRBJ1-6, the V gene TRBV27; tentatively, D is TRBD1 (5 bases). Per germline, CDR1 MNHEY and CDR2 SMNVEV (reference sequence). V lost 5 bases, J lost 9 bases, and 14 bases lay in between. The CDR3 sequence is 14 residues long. CDR3 region: CASSVGGGRSPLHF. The CDR3 bases are TGTGCCAGCAGTGTCGGGGGAGGTCGTTCACCCCTCCACTTT.

This clonotype was seen once. The junction and the germline gene differ at one end; a read error may be behind it. V is TRBV4-2 and J is TRBJ2-7, with 11 bases lining up with TRBD1. The CDR3 length is 17 residues. Germline loops: CDR1 LGHNA, CDR2 YNFKEQ. CDR3: CACSQGDRGILIYEQYF. Written as DNA, the CDR3 is TGTGCCTGCAGCCAGGGGGACAGGGGGATCCTAATCTACGAGCAGTACTTC.

V gene TRBV4-3 combines with J gene TRBJ2-6; 7 positions match TRBD1. Germline CDR1 LGHNA, CDR2 YSLEER. This CDR3 region has 19 residues. The V segment lost 0 bases and the J segment 1 base; nucleotides outside the gene matches: 9. Written as DNA, the CDR3 is TGCGCCAGCAGCCAAGATAGTGGGACAGACCTTTCTGGGGCCAACGTCCTGACTTTC. It encodes CASSQDSGTDLSGANVLTF.

This clonotype was picked up many times. This chain connects TRBV12-3 or TRBV12-4 to TRBJ2-7; 10 positions match TRBD1. Trimming at V came to 6 bases and at J to 5 bases, leaving 4 bases not matched to a gene. This CDR3 contains 13 residues. The CDR3 here is CASSLGTGDEQYF. The DNA for the CDR3 is TGTGCCAGCAGCCTCGGGACAGGGGACGAGCAGTACTTC.

Only a few counts were recorded for this clonotype. V gene TRBV20-1 combines with J gene TRBJ2-3; tentatively, D is TRBD2 (6 bases). This CDR3 spans 11 amino acids. V lost 0 bases and J 11 bases, leaving 9 bases between the germline ends. The V gene's germline CDR1 is DFQATT and CDR2 SNEGSKA (reference sequence). CDR3 sequence (DNA): TGCAGTGCTAGAGACGGGGGTAAGCAGTATTTT. It specifies CSARDGGKQYF.

This sequence joins TRBV7-2 and TRBJ2-7; D possibly corresponds to TRBD1 (7 bases). Germline values: CDR1 SGHTA, CDR2 FQGNSA. This CDR3 spans 17 amino acids. Trimming took off 7 bases at V and 5 bases at J, with 27 bases between the two ends. The CDR3: CASTLKSTWQGGNEQYF. The CDR3 DNA sequence: TGTGCCAGCACCTTGAAATCAACTTGGCAGGGGGGAAACGAGCAGTACTTC.

The table lists this clonotype with a few counts. The CDR3 nucleotides read TGTGCCATCAGTGAGGAGTACCAAGAGACCCAGTACTTC. Translation gives CAISEEYQETQYF. The V call is TRBV10-3, the J call TRBJ2-5; the D is unclear. The germline CDR1 and CDR2 sequences are ENHRY and SYGVKD. Trimming left V 2 bases short and J 0 bases short, with 4 bases between. There are 13 residues in the CDR3.

The V call is TRBV28, the J call TRBJ2-2; tentatively, D is TRBD2 (6 bases). The CDR3 covers 14 residues. V gave up 5 bases and J gave up 5 bases, with 12 bases separating them. CDR1 is MDHEN, CDR2 SYDVKM, per germline. The CDR3 spells CASSPWAGTGELFF. The CDR3, as DNA: TGTGCCAGCAGTCCATGGGCGGGGACCGGGGAGCTGTTTTTT.

This sequence joins TRBV7-3 and TRBJ2-5; possible D gene TRBD2, 5 bases. The better agreement between TRBJ2-7 and the DNA end casts doubt on the J call. This CDR3 has 14 residues. CDR1 SGHTA and CDR2 FQGTGA come from the germline V gene. CDR3 DNA: TGTGCCAGCAGCTTATCCGGGGAATCCTACGAGCAGTACTTC. The encoded protein is CASSLSGESYEQYF.

Regarding this clonotype: A much larger clone lies one base from this, so it may be a read error. The chain recombines TRBV10-3 with TRBJ2-1, with 9 positions matching TRBD2. This CDR3 spans 15 amino acids. The junction had 10 bases not matched to a gene; V was cut back by 6 bases and J by 7 bases. The germline gives CDR1 ENHRY, CDR2 SYGVKD. The CDR3 DNA reads TGTGCCATCAGAGAGAGCGGGGGGCCGGGTAATGAGCAGTTCTTC. Its translation: CAIRESGGPGNEQFF.

This clonotype was seen many times. This sequence joins TRBV6-5 and TRBJ2-5, with D perhaps matching TRBD1 (6 bases). This CDR3 is built from 13 residues. Germline V gene lookup returns CDR1 MNHEY and CDR2 SVGAGI. Trimming removed 6 bases from V and 3 bases from J, with 11 bases in between. DNA for the CDR3: TGTGCCAGCAGACTCACAGGGAAAGAGACCCAGTACTTC. Translation gives CASRLTGKETQYF.

This clonotype was counted a single time. The gene calls are TRBV28 and TRBJ2-1; D assignment may be TRBD1 or TRBD2 (5 bases each). The CDR3 runs 13 residues. CDR1 and CDR2 (germline): MDHEN, SYDVKM. V shed 6 bases and J shed 2 bases, with 8 bases lying between them. CDR3 sequence: CASRGDPYNEQFF. The CDR3 DNA reads as TGTGCCAGCAGGGGGGACCCCTACAATGAGCAGTTCTTC.

This clonotype was found a few times. The chain carries TRBV12-3 or TRBV12-4 and TRBJ1-1; 7 bases are shared with TRBD1. This CDR3 contains 15 residues. The J segment lost 5 bases and the V segment lost 6 bases, leaving 12 bases of the junction unmatched. The CDR3 here is CASSPGQPRRTEAFF. CDR3 in DNA: TGTGCCAGCAGCCCGGGACAGCCCCGGAGGACTGAAGCTTTCTTT.

The chain recombines TRBV6-6 with TRBJ1-5, with 9 bases aligning to TRBD1. This CDR3 has 15 amino acids. With V trimmed by 6 bases and J by 5 bases, 8 bases remained unmatched. Germline V gene lookup returns CDR1 MNHNY and CDR2 SVGAGI (reference sequence). The CDR3, as DNA: TGTGCCAGCAGACGAGACAGGGGGGTTGATCAGCCCCAGCATTTT. Translating it yields CASRRDRGVDQPQHF.

With respect to this clonotype: A single base separates this from a much larger clone, so it may be a read error. This chain joins TRBV20-1 and TRBJ2-3, with unresolved D. Trimming stripped 0 bases from V and 0 bases from J, with 10 bases between. CDR3 size: 15 residues. From germline, CDR1 is DFQATT and CDR2 SNEGSKA (reference sequence). The DNA for the CDR3 is TGCAGTGCTAGAGACGACATATTAAGCACAGATACGCAGTATTTT. Residues: CSARDDILSTDTQYF.

The chain employs TRBV20-1 and TRBJ2-3; D is unclear. The germline V gene has CDR1 DFQATT and CDR2 SNEGSKA (reference sequence). The CDR3 contains 13 residues. V lost 0 bases to trimming and J lost 0 bases, with 4 bases between them. Here the CDR3 reads CSARETSTDTQYF. CDR3 DNA: TGCAGTGCTAGAGAAACTAGCACAGATACGCAGTATTTT.